This T cell receptor (beta chain) was identified during a study of cytotoxic CD8 clonotypes in ibrutinib-treated CLL. On the study more broadly: Once patients had received a median about twelve months of treatment, range 6 to 36, response samples were obtained. Study outcomes and limitations: There were differences in sampling times between sustained-remission and progressing patients.

Notes on this clone: The antigen remains unidentified.

Profiled with immunoSEQ multiplex PCR; TCRdb holds only in-frame clones, not every one. The sample lists about 160,000 clones, 81% occurring once. Trimming removed 6 bases at V and 7 bases at J, with 12 bases between. The CDR3 has 12 amino acids. Germline V gives CDR1 MNHNY, CDR2 SVGAGI (reference sequence). The sample here was PBMCs, taken after 12 months of ibrutinib treatment. The genes are TRBV6-6 and TRBJ1-2; a possible D gene is TRBD1 (5 bases). This TCR was recovered from a human donor with chronic lymphocytic leukemia. This chain's CDR3 is CASRGEGSGYTF. The CDR3 bases are TGTGCCAGCAGAGGGGAGGGGAGTGGCTACACCTTC.